Here is one TCR beta chain with its context. What it recognizes is unknown. The sample comes from a study of T cell responses to AZD1222 COVID-19 vaccine. As for the study in general: Pooling covered second doses at about 4 or about 12 weeks. Overall study findings and caveats: Seropositive AZD1222 recipients at baseline numbered only five or six. Spike regions recognized by vaccine-associated CD4 TCRs spanned the protein, led by 160-218 and 743-854. Two doses of AZD1222 preceded a rise in Spike-specific TCR breadth and depth.

This CDR3 spans 13 amino acids. CDR1 and CDR2 from the germline V gene are SGDLS and YYNGEE. V shed 3 bases and J 9 bases; nucleotides not matched to a gene: 6. Here immunoSEQ multiplex PCR was the method, and the copy in TCRdb shows in-frame clones only, minus some. The profile shows 100,000 to 150,000 clones, approximately 87% of them singletons. The receptor was derived from an adult in good health. The rearrangement links TRBV9 to TRBJ2-3; 8 bases agree with TRBD2. This specimen was peripheral blood, taken on day 0 of AZD1222 vaccination. The CDR3 DNA follows: TGTGCCAGCAGCGAATCGACTAGCGCCACGCAGTATTTT. Translated, it gives CASSESTSATQYF.